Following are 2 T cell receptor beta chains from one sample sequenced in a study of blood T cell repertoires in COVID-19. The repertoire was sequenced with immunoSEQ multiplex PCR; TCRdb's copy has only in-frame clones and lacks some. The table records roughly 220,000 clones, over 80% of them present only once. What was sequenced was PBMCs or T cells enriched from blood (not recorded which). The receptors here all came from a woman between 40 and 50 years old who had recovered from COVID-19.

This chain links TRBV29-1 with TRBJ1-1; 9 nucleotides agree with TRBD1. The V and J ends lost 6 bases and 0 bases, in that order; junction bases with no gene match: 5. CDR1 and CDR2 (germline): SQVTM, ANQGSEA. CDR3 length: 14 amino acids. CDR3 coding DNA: TGCAGCGTCCAAGGGGACAGGGTGAACACTGAAGCTTTCTTT. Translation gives CSVQGDRVNTEAFF.

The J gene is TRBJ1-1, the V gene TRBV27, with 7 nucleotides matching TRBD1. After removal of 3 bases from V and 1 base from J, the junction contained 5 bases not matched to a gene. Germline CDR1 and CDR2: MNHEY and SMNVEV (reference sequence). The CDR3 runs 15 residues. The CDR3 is CASSFPGQRNTEAFF. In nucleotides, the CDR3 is TGTGCCAGCAGTTTTCCGGGACAGCGGAACACTGAAGCTTTCTTT.